Reported below is one T cell receptor (beta chain). Antigen unknown. In the same sample, other DNA sequences code for this CDR3. The sort gate was single viable CD3+CD4+CD8-CD45RO+ cells for memory CD4+ T cells. CD4+ T cells were isolated by positive magnetic selection. The entry originates in a study of memory CD4+ T cells and cytomegalovirus serostatus. The wider study: Of the healthy Belgian adults, 9 were CMV seropositive and about two dozen seronegative. Whole-study results and caveats: A US-trained random forest predicted CMV serostatus with median AUC 0.91.

Per the authors' pipeline: Out-of-frame sequences were removed, leaving 2,204,828 distinct TCRbeta sequences. Method: immunoSEQ multiplex PCR; TCRdb's copy keeps in-frame clones and lacks some. The DNA was the basis for D and trimming; V, J and clone size are from that table. The sample holds under 100,000 clones, 65% to 85% seen once. CDR3 size: 12 residues. Germline V gives CDR1 MNHEY, CDR2 SVGAGI. Trimming removed 0 bases from V and 8 bases from J, with 7 bases in between. This chain links TRBV6-5 with TRBJ1-2, with D unclear. This clonotype was obtained from an adult in good health and CMV-seronegative. Sequencing used memory CD4+ T cells from blood. The CDR3 DNA is TGTGCCAGCAGTTACTCCGGAGGCGGCTACACCTTC. Translating gives CASSYSGGGYTF.